This TCR beta chain was found in a study of blood T cell repertoires in COVID-19. Study context: There were acute and convalescent COVID-19 samples, and they came from the United States, Italy and Spain. From T cells, B-cell-depleted T cells, or PBMCs came the material, which was cDNA or gDNA.

The CDR3 sequence is 16 residues long. Trimming pared 4 bases from V and 3 bases from J, leaving 16 bases between. The V gene's germline CDR1 is LNHDA and CDR2 SQIVND (reference sequence). Generated by immunoSEQ multiplex PCR, the TCRdb table keeps only in-frame clones and is missing some. This table holds some 150,000 clones, 78% found once. Grouping used clinical history reported by participants in a survey and questionnaire. Recovery among Cohort 3 donors was established by two negative PCRs, clearance, or symptom resolution. The V and J genes are TRBV19 and TRBJ1-5; possible D gene TRBD1, 5 bases. This clonotype was sampled from a woman between 50 and 59 years old who had recovered from COVID-19. Specimen: PBMCs or T cells enriched from blood (not recorded which). The CDR3 sequence is CASSTMGTEYNQPQHF. The CDR3, as DNA: TGTGCCAGTAGTACCATGGGGACTGAATACAATCAGCCCCAGCATTTT.